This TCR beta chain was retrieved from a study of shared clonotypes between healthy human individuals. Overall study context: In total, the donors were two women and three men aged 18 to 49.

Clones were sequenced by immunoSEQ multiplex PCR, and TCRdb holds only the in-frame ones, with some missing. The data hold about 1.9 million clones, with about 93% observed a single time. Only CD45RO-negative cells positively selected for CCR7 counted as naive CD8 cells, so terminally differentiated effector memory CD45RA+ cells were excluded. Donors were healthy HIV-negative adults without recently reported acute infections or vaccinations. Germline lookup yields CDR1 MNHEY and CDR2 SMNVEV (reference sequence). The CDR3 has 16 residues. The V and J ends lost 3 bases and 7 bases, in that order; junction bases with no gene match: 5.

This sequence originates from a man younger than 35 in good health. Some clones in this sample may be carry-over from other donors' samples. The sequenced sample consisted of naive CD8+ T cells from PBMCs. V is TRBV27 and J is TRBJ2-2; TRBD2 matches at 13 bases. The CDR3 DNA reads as TGTGCCAGCAGTTTGCTACTAGCGGGAGGGGGCGGGGAGCTGTTTTTT. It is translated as CASSLLLAGGGGELFF.